The next 24 T cell receptor beta chains were all read from a single sample in a study of blood T cell repertoires in COVID-19. Libraries were prepared by immunoSEQ multiplex PCR; TCRdb keeps only in-frame clonotypes and omits some of them. The profile shows 140,000 to 150,000 clones, approximately 80% of them singletons. Sequenced: peripheral blood. The receptors derive from a man aged 55 to 69 with active or convalescent COVID-19.

J is TRBJ2-5 and V is TRBV7-3; possibly TRBD1 for D (6 bases). The CDR3 sequence is 16 residues long. Trimming left V 0 bases short and J 4 bases short, with 15 bases between. CDR1 SGHTA and CDR2 FQGTGA come from the germline V gene. The CDR3 DNA sequence: TGTGCCAGCAGCTTAACCCGGACAGCGGCAGGAGAGACCCAGTACTTC. This codes for CASSLTRTAAGETQYF.

The chain carries TRBV19 and TRBJ1-1, with a possible D match to TRBD1 (5 bases). Trimming took 3 bases from V and 8 from J, leaving 16 bases between them. Germline V gives CDR1 LNHDA, CDR2 SQIVND (reference sequence). CDR3 size: 14 residues. The CDR3 here is CASSMRGQILEAFF. The CDR3, as DNA: TGTGCCAGTAGTATGCGGGGCCAGATACTGGAAGCTTTCTTT.

This rearrangement joins TRBV19 to TRBJ1-5; 7 bases are shared with TRBD1. The V segment lost 10 bases and the J segment 2 bases; nucleotides outside the gene matches: 8. Germline CDR1 is LNHDA and CDR2 is SQIVND (reference sequence). This CDR3 has 14 residues. Here the CDR3 DNA reads TGTGCCACTAGACAGGGCGTTGGCAATCAGCCCCAGCATTTT. It encodes CATRQGVGNQPQHF.

This chain links TRBV27 with TRBJ2-7; 7 positions match TRBD2. The V segment lost 3 bases and the J segment 3 bases; nucleotides outside the gene matches: 2. Germline V CDR1 and CDR2: MNHEY, SMNVEV (reference sequence). The CDR3 spans 13 residues. CDR3 residues: CASSFRGSYEQYF. The CDR3 nucleotides are TGTGCCAGCAGTTTTCGCGGGAGCTACGAGCAGTACTTC.

The chain links TRBV19 to TRBJ1-1; D might be TRBD1 (6 bases). The CDR3 covers 14 residues. V was clipped by 6 bases and J by 6 bases, with 17 bases between them. Germline V CDR1 and CDR2: LNHDA, SQIVND (reference sequence). CDR3 in DNA: TGTGCCAGTAGCCTTTCAATAAGGACAGCTGAAGCTTTCTTT. Translating it yields CASSLSIRTAEAFF.

In DNA form, the CDR3 reads TGTGCCAGCAGTTTATTCGGGGACAGGTACAATGAGCAGTTCTTC. Its translation: CASSLFGDRYNEQFF. The chain links TRBV28 to TRBJ2-1, with TRBD1 matching 8 bases. CDR1 MDHEN and CDR2 SYDVKM come from the germline V gene. Germline trimming cut 1 base from V and 4 bases from J; bases unmatched to any gene: 3. This CDR3 is built from 15 residues.

This chain joins TRBV12-3 or TRBV12-4 and TRBJ2-1; 7 bases agree with TRBD2. The V gene end was trimmed by 5 bases and the J gene end by 9 bases; junction bases not matched to a gene: 1. The CDR3 runs 11 residues. The CDR3, as DNA: TGTGCCAGCAGTGGGGGGGGTGAGCAGTTCTTC. Residues: CASSGGGEQFF.

The V and J genes are TRBV11-2 and TRBJ1-1; D is uncertain. CDR1 and CDR2 (germline): SGHAT, FQNNGV. V lost 3 bases, J lost 0 bases, and 8 bases lay in between. The CDR3 is 14 amino acids. The DNA for the CDR3 is TGTGCCAGCAGCTTTTCTACGGTGAACACTGAAGCTTTCTTT. Protein: CASSFSTVNTEAFF.

The chain recombines TRBV29-1 with TRBJ1-2; a weak D match, TRBD1 (5 bases). Trimming removed 7 bases at V and 6 bases at J, with 15 bases between. Germline CDR1 and CDR2: SQVTM and ANQGSEA. The CDR3 contains 12 residues. The CDR3 sequence: CSATPGGDGYTF. DNA of the CDR3: TGCAGCGCCACACCCGGGGGGGATGGCTACACCTTC.

This chain links TRBV5-4 with TRBJ1-2, with 12 positions matching TRBD1. Germline CDR1 reads SGHNT; CDR2 reads YYREEE (reference sequence). There are 14 residues in the CDR3. Germline trimming cut 3 bases from V and 7 bases from J; bases unmatched to any gene: 4. The CDR3 sequence: CASSSGQGAGGYTF. In nucleotides, the CDR3 is TGTGCCAGCAGCTCGGGACAGGGGGCAGGTGGCTACACCTTC.

The chain combines TRBV7-2 with TRBJ1-1; no firm D call. Trimming took off 2 bases at V and 1 base at J, with 8 bases between the two ends. Germline assignment: CDR1 SGHTA and CDR2 FQGNSA. The CDR3 spans 14 residues. CDR3 sequence: CASSLSAANTEAFF. The DNA of the CDR3 is TGTGCCAGCAGCTTATCGGCGGCGAACACTGAAGCTTTCTTT.

This clone was seen once. V is TRBV2 and J is TRBJ1-6, with TRBD1 as a possible D gene (6 bases). V was pared by 6 bases and J by 7 bases, with 16 bases between. This CDR3 comprises 15 residues. The V gene's germline CDR1 is SNHLY and CDR2 FYNNEI. This CDR3 is CASRTDRGLNSPLHF. CDR3 DNA: TGTGCCAGCAGGACGGACAGAGGATTAAATTCACCCCTCCACTTT.

This chain joins TRBV30 and TRBJ2-6, with D possibly being TRBD2 (6 bases). The CDR3 sequence is 15 residues long. The V gene lost 5 bases and the J gene lost 1 base, with 12 bases spanning the gap. Germline lookup yields CDR1 GTSNPN and CDR2 SVGIG (reference sequence). DNA for the CDR3: TGTGCCTGGGGGGAGGACTTTTCTGGGGCCAACGTCCTGACTTTC. Protein product: CAWGEDFSGANVLTF.

This clone was observed a handful of times. The rearrangement links TRBV7-2 to TRBJ2-1; possible D gene TRBD2, 7 bases. V gave up 3 bases and J gave up 2 bases, with 8 bases separating them. Germline assignment: CDR1 SGHTA and CDR2 FQGNSA. The CDR3 is made up of 14 amino acids. The CDR3 is CASSLGGPYNEQFF. In DNA form, the CDR3 reads TGTGCCAGCAGCTTGGGGGGGCCCTACAATGAGCAGTTCTTC.

The V gene is TRBV5-6, the J gene TRBJ1-2; the D is unclear. The germline CDR1 and CDR2 sequences are SGHDT and YYEEEE. V was pared by 2 bases and J by 5 bases, with 7 bases between. There are 12 residues in the CDR3. The CDR3 region is CASSLSQYGYTF. In DNA, the CDR3 is TGTGCCAGCAGCTTATCTCAGTATGGCTACACCTTC.

The V call is TRBV18, the J call TRBJ2-7, with 9 bases that match TRBD2. The ends lost 6 bases at V and 4 bases at J; junction bases unmatched: 4. There are 13 residues in the CDR3. Germline V CDR1 and CDR2: KGHSH, LQKENI. The CDR3 sequence is CASSYTSGYEQYF. In nucleotides, the CDR3 is TGTGCCAGCTCTTACACTAGCGGGTACGAGCAGTACTTC.

There are a few counts of this clone. The chain recombines TRBV7-2 with TRBJ1-5, with 8 nucleotides matching TRBD1. The CDR3 is 15 residues long. Germline V CDR1 and CDR2: SGHTA, FQGNSA. Trimming cost V 5 bases and J 6 bases; bases outside gene matches: 9. CDR3 sequence reads: CASSATGTGGQPQHF. The CDR3 DNA follows: TGTGCCAGCAGCGCTACCGGGACAGGAGGTCAGCCCCAGCATTTT.

This chain links TRBV5-4 with TRBJ1-2, with 8 bases lining up with TRBD1. CDR3 length: 15 amino acids. J lost 0 bases, V lost 3 bases, and 4 bases had no gene match. The germline V gene encodes CDR1 SGHNT and CDR2 YYREEE (reference sequence). Written as DNA, the CDR3 is TGTGCCAGCAGCTCCTCGACAGGGGCTAACTATGGCTACACCTTC. Protein sequence: CASSSSTGANYGYTF.

This chain uses TRBV7-2 with TRBJ2-1; no reliable D call. The CDR3 contains 15 residues. V gave up 5 bases and J gave up 5 bases, with 16 bases separating them. Germline V gene sequence: CDR1 SGHTA, CDR2 FQGNSA. CDR3 loop: CASSPPAAANNEQFF. CDR3 sequence (DNA): TGTGCCAGCAGCCCCCCGGCGGCCGCAAACAATGAGCAGTTCTTC. Combining the CDR3 with reference TRBV7-2 and TRBJ2-1 gives the whole variable domain GAGVSQSPSNKVTEKGKDVELRCDPISGHTALYWYRQSLGQGLEFLIYFQGNSAPDKSGLPSDRFSAERTGGSVSTLTIQRTQQEDSAVYLCASSPPAAANNEQFFGPGTRLTVL.

The genes are TRBV19 and TRBJ2-2, with 8 bases fitting TRBD1. Trimming at V came to 4 bases and at J to 7 bases, leaving 11 bases not matched to a gene. The CDR3 has 16 amino acids. Germline V lookup: CDR1 LNHDA, CDR2 SQIVND (reference sequence). In nucleotides, the CDR3 is TGTGCCAGTAGTAACCGCAGGGGGCAGGAGGGCGGGGAGCTGTTTTTT. This codes for CASSNRRGQEGGELFF.

The V and J genes are TRBV12-3 or TRBV12-4 and TRBJ2-7, with D unresolved. The V end was cut by 3 bases, the J end by 6 bases, with 12 bases between. This CDR3 is built from 13 residues. The DNA of the CDR3 is TGTGCCAGCAGTTTCCTGGTGGTGAGCGAGCAGTACTTC. Its translation: CASSFLVVSEQYF.

The chain couples TRBV6-5 to TRBJ2-5; 8 bases align to TRBD2. Germline CDR1 is MNHEY and CDR2 is SVGAGI. The CDR3 extends over 16 amino acids. After removal of 2 bases from V and 2 bases from J, the junction contained 7 bases not matched to a gene. CDR3 coding DNA: TGTGCCAGCAGTTACCGAAGGACTAGCAGGCAAGAGACCCAGTACTTC. It yields the protein CASSYRRTSRQETQYF.

This clone appeared a single time. The V gene is TRBV4-2, the J gene TRBJ2-2; 12 positions match TRBD2. The ends lost 3 bases at V and 5 bases at J; junction bases unmatched: 19. Germline V CDR1 and CDR2: LGHNA, YNFKEQ. CDR3 length: 21 amino acids. The CDR3: CASSQWGKTSGRIGATGELFF. The CDR3 bases are TGTGCCAGCAGCCAGTGGGGGAAGACTAGCGGGAGAATAGGAGCGACCGGGGAGCTGTTTTTT.

The J gene is TRBJ1-4, the V gene TRBV7-2; D is ambiguous. Germline CDR1 is SGHTA and CDR2 is FQGNSA. CDR3 length: 15 amino acids. Between the trimmed V and J ends, which lost 5 bases and 7 bases, there was a span of 17 bases. The DNA of the CDR3 is TGTGCCAGCAGCCGCGAGGAGGGAGGTGGTGAAAAACTGTTTTTT. It specifies CASSREEGGGEKLFF. Combining the CDR3 with reference TRBV7-2 and TRBJ1-4 gives the whole variable domain GAGVSQSPSNKVTEKGKDVELRCDPISGHTALYWYRQSLGQGLEFLIYFQGNSAPDKSGLPSDRFSAERTGGSVSTLTIQRTQQEDSAVYLCASSREEGGGEKLFFGSGTQLSVL.